This TCR beta chain was identified in a study of T cell responses to AZD1222 COVID-19 vaccine. In the study overall: Second doses that came at about 4 or about 12 weeks were put together.

Study results and limitations: The study reported that nearly half of spike-specific TCRs target unmutated variant regions. White British ancestry dominated among donors, who included more females, and clonal diversity was possibly underestimated. Just a handful of people given AZD1222 tested seropositive at baseline.

The CDR3 runs 16 residues. V was clipped by 4 bases and J by 4 bases; unmatched bases: 8. Germline CDR1 SGHAT, CDR2 FQNNGV. The assay was immunoSEQ multiplex PCR, and TCRdb's table has in-frame clones only and misses some. The table shows around 140,000 clones, with about 91% occurring only once. This clone came up a few times. Its antigen is not known. The sample consisted of peripheral blood, taken on day 0 of AZD1222 vaccination. This chain uses TRBV11-2 with TRBJ2-1; the match to TRBD1 covers 9 bases. The origin of this receptor is an adult in good health. The CDR3 DNA follows: TGTGCCAGCAGCTCGGGGACAGGGCGGGGGTACAATGAGCAGTTCTTC. Residues: CASSSGTGRGYNEQFF.